This TCR beta chain originates from a study of T cells in Graves' hyperthyroidism and ophthalmopathy. Findings and limits, study-wide: Blood shared most expanded thyroid clonotypes above 0.001.

The J segment lost 3 bases and the V segment lost 4 bases, leaving 5 bases of the junction unmatched. CDR1 and CDR2 from the germline V gene are SQVTM and ANQGSEA. The CDR3 has 13 residues. Amplification of TCR beta CDR3 regions was performed using RNA transcripts as template. TCR CDR3 underwent first-round RT-PCR with the HTBI primer set. TCRdb passed the multiplex PCR reads through MiXCR, listing each CDR3 protein once. This sample has around 350,000 distinct CDR3 sequences, with about 14% found just once. With regard to this clonotype: Its antigen remains unidentified.

Diagnostic decisions used clinical symptoms, serum thyroxine and TRAb, thyroid ultrasound and orbital computed tomography. This receptor was obtained from a young woman with Graves' ophthalmopathy. Sample: blood. This chain uses TRBV29-1 with TRBJ2-7; 8 nucleotides align to TRBD1. CDR3 coding DNA: TGCAGCGTTGGGGTGACAGGGGACTACGAGCAGTACTTC. Translation: CSVGVTGDYEQYF.